What follows describes a single T cell receptor beta chain. Its target is not known. Flow cytometry was used to check the purity of CD4+ and CD8+ cells, which had been isolated by positive magnetic bead selection. The data were taken from a study of somatic mutations in cytotoxic T cells in rheumatoid arthritis. Study-level findings and limits: Age-matched healthy controls and rheumatoid arthritis patients had CD8+ T-cell clonality that did not differ significantly. Within 8 of 65 patients, the single biggest CD8+ clone made up more than 20% of CD8+ cells.

Germline trimming cut 4 bases from V and 4 bases from J; bases unmatched to any gene: 6. The germline V gene encodes CDR1 SGHRS and CDR2 YFSETQ. The CDR3 runs to 15 residues. In the original workflow: Some patient CD8+ clones were larger than 1%, and these rarely matched published virus-specific TCRB sequences. Repertoires were generated with immunoSEQ multiplex PCR, while TCRdb's copy carries only in-frame clones and drops some. The V and J calls and clone size come from that table; D and trimming were worked out from the DNA. The profile shows 15,000 to 20,000 clones, approximately 75% of them singletons.

This receptor was identified in an adult with rheumatoid arthritis. The chain combines TRBV5-1 with TRBJ2-1, with 9 bases lining up with TRBD1. The sample was CD8+ T cells sorted from blood. CDR3 DNA: TGCGCCAGCAGCGTGGAAGGGACAGGGTACAATGAGCAGTTCTTC. The encoded protein is CASSVEGTGYNEQFF.